This TCR beta chain comes out of a study of blood T cell repertoires in COVID-19 (dated by TCRdb to between 2020 and 2021). Study-wide context: Collaborator samples came from the United States, Italy and Spain and covered acute and convalescent phases of COVID-19. Nearly every sample came with metadata listing a de-identified subject ID, COVID-19 status, age in years and sex. Deeply sampled blood TCRbeta repertoires from subjects exposed to, actively infected with, or recovered from COVID-19 were included in the dataset. The repertoires were made available in a free public database intended to serve as a resource for research on the immune response to SARS-CoV-2. The material from the prospective study consisted of cDNA or gDNA derived from T cells, B-cell-depleted T cells, or PBMCs. Where available, HLA class I and class II types were taken from metadata supplied by the sample provider and were not determined by assay-based typing. Samples came from the ongoing ImmuneRACE study (first 160 participants) plus 1,254 subjects from 6 global collaborators. Overall results and qualifications from the work: The quantity of clinical and demographic metadata differed by source and by participant and was supplied without curation.

On this clone: What antigen it recognizes has not been identified. Base-call qualities are not available, and no considerably larger clone is one nucleotide away.

TCRbeta CDR3 regions were amplified from genomic DNA using the immunoSEQ Assay, a bias-controlled multiplex PCR. The original pipeline was this. The number of nucleated cells in each sample was estimated by amplification of reference gene primers within the assay. To quantify the absolute abundance of each unique TCRbeta CDR3 rearrangement, sequence reads were collapsed and filtered. Productive Simpson clonality was computed per sample as the square root of Simpson's diversity index over productive rearrangements. TCRdb provides this immuneACCESS table in a form limited to in-frame rearrangements. Some clones are lacking; in checked studies, under half of them reflect an unresolved V gene, and why the rest are absent is not known. The V and J calls and clone size are taken from that table; D and trimming were inferred from the DNA. Recorded for this sample are over 200,000 clones; about 89% of them occurred a single time. The top ten constitute more than 4.5% of the sample.

The collaborating institutions used their own protocols to collect whole blood in K2EDTA tubes. For TCRbeta analysis, collaborators shipped samples in one of three forms: frozen whole blood, isolated PBMCs, or DNA extracted from either of those sample types. V and J are trimmed by 6 bases and 6 bases, and the gene matches miss 7 bases of the junction. According to the germline V gene, CDR1 reads MNHEY and CDR2 reads SVGAGI. CDR3 length: 15 amino acids, cysteine to phenylalanine. Only CDR3 DNA remains: 45 bases, in frame from the first base. The chain uses TRBV6-5 and TRBJ2-1; 11 bases in the middle match TRBD2. The sequence was collected from a woman in her thirties or forties with acute or convalescent COVID-19. Sequenced material: peripheral blood. CDR3 region: CASSLLAGEPNEQFF. The nucleotide sequence is given as TGTGCCAGCAGCTTACTAGCGGGGGAGCCCAATGAGCAGTTCTTC.